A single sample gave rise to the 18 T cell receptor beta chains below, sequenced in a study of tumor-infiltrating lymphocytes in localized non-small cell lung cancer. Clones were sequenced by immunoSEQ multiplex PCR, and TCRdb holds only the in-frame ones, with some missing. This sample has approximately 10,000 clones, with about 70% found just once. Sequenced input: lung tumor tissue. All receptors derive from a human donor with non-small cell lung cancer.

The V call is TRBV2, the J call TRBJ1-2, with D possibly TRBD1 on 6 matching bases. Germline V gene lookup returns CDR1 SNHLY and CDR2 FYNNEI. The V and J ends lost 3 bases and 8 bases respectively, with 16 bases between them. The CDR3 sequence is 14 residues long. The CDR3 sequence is CASSDPAGAGGYTF. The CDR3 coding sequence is TGTGCCAGCAGTGATCCCGCGGGGGCGGGAGGCTACACCTTC.

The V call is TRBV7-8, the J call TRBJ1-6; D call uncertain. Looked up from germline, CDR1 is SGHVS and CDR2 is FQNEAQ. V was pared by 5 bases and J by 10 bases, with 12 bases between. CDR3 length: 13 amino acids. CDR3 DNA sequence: TGTGCCAGCAGCGGAGCATCAGGATCACCCCTCCACTTT. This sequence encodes CASSGASGSPLHF.

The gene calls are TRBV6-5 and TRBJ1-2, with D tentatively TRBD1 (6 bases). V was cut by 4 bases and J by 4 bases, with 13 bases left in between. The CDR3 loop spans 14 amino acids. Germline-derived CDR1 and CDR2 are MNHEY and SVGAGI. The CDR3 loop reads CASSSSGTSYGYTF. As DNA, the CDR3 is TGTGCCAGCAGTTCCTCCGGGACATCCTATGGCTACACCTTC.

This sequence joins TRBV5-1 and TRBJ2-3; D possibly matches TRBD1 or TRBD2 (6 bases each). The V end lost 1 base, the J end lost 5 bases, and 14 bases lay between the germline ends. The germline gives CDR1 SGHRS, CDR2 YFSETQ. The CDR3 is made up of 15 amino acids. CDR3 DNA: TGCGCCAGCAGCTTGATAGGGGGGCCGGTAGATACGCAGTATTTT. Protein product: CASSLIGGPVDTQYF.

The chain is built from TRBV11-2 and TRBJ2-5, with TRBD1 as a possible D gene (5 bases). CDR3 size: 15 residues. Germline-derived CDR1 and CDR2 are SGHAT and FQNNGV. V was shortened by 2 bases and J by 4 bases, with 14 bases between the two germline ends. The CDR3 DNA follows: TGTGCCAGCAGCTTAATGACAGATCGACGAGAGACCCAGTACTTC. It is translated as CASSLMTDRRETQYF.

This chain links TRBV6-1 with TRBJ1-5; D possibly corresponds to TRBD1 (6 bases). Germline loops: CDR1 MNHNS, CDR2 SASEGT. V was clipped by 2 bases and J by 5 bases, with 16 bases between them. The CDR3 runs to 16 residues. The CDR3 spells CASSEYIRGGDQPQHF. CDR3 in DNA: TGTGCCAGCAGTGAATATATCAGGGGAGGGGATCAGCCCCAGCATTTT.

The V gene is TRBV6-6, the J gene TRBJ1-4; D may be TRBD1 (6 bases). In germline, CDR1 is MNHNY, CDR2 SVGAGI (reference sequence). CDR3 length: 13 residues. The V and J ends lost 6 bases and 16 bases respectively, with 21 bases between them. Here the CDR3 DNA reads TGTGCCAGCAGACCCCCCGGGGGGCGCCGGAAGTTTTTT. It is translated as CASRPPGGRRKFF.

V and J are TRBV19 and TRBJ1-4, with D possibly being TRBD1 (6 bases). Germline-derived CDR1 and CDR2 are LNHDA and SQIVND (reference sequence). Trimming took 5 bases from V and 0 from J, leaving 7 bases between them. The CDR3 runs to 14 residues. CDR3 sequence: CASSYRATNEKLFF. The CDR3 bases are TGTGCCAGTAGTTACAGGGCAACTAATGAAAAACTGTTTTTT.

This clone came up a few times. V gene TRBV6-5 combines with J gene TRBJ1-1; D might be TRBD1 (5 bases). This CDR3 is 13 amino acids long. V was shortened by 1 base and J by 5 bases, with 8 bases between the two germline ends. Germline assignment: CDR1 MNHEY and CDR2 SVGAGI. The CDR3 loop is CASSYFGGTEAFF. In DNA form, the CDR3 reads TGTGCCAGCAGTTACTTCGGGGGGACTGAAGCTTTCTTT.

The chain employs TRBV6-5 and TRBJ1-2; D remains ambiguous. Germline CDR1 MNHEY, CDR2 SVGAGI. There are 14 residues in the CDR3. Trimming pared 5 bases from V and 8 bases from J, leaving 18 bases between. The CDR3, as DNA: TGTGCCAGCAGTAGCCCCGGAGGAGGGAAGGGCTACACCTTC. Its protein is CASSSPGGGKGYTF.

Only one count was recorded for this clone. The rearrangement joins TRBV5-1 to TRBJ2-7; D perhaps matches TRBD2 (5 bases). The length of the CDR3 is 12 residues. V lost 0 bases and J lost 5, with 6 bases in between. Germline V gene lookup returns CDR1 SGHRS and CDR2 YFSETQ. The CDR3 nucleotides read TGCGCCAGCAGCTTGGCGGGAAACGAGCAGTACTTC. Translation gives CASSLAGNEQYF.

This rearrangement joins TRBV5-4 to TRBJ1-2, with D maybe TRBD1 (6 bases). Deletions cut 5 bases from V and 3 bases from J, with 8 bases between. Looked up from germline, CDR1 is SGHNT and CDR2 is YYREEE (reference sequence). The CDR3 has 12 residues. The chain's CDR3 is CASSAGDYGYTF. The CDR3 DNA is TGTGCCAGCAGTGCAGGGGACTATGGCTACACCTTC.

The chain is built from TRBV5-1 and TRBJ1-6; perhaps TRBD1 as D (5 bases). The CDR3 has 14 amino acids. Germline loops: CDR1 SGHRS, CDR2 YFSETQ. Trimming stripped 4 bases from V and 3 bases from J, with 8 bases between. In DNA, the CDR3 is TGCGCCAGCAGCCCGGGACTCTATAATTCACCCCTCCACTTT. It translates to CASSPGLYNSPLHF.

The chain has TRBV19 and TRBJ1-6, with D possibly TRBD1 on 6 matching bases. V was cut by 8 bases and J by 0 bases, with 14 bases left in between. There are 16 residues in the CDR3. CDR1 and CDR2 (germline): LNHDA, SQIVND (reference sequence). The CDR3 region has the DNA TGTGCCAGTGGTCCAGGGGCTAGCTCCTATAATTCACCCCTCCACTTT. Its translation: CASGPGASSYNSPLHF. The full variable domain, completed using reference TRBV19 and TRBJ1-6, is DGGITQSPKYLFRKEGQNVTLSCEQNLNHDAMYWYRQDPGQGLRLIYYSQIVNDFQKGDIAEGYSVSREKKESFPLTVTSAQKNPTAFYLCASGPGASSYNSPLHFGNGTRLTVT.

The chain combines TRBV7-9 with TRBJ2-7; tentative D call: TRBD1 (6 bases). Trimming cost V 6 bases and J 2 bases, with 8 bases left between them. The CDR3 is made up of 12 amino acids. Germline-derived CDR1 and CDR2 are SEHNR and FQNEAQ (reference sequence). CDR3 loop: CASSAGAYEQYF. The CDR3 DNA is TGTGCCAGCAGTGCAGGGGCCTACGAGCAGTACTTC.

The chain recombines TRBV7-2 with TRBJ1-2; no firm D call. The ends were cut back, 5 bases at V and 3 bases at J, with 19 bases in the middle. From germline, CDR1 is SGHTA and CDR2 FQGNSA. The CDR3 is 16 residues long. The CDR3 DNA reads TGTGCCAGCAGCCCGAGCCAGACGGGTCTTCACTATGGCTACACCTTC. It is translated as CASSPSQTGLHYGYTF.

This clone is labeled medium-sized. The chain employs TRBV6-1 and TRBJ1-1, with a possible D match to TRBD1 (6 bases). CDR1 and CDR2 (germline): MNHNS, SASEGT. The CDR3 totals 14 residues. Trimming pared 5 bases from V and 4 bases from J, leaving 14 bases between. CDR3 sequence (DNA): TGTGCCAGCAGTCCCCGGACAGATTCCACTGAAGCTTTCTTT. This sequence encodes CASSPRTDSTEAFF.

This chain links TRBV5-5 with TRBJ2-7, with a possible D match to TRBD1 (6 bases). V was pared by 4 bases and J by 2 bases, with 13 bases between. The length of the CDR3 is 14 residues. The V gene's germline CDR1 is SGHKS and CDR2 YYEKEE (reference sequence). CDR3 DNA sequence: TGTGCCAGCAGCCCCCCGACAGGAGCCTACGAGCAGTACTTC. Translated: CASSPPTGAYEQYF.